The clone carrying this T cell receptor (beta chain) was found once. The data were taken from a study of blood T cell repertoires in COVID-19. For the study at large: COVID-19 samples collected from the United States, Italy and Spain covered acute and convalescent phases.

The protocol was immunoSEQ multiplex PCR, while the TCRdb copy is restricted to in-frame clones and leaves out a portion. The data contain roughly 250,000 clones, approximately 90% of them singletons. The sequenced sample was peripheral blood. The TCR was taken from a middle-aged woman with acute or convalescent COVID-19.

CDR3 sequence reads: CAISSPGSSTDTQYF. CDR3 in DNA: TGTGCCATCAGTTCCCCGGGGTCTAGCACAGATACGCAGTATTTT. This chain links TRBV10-3 with TRBJ2-3; tentatively, D is TRBD2 (5 bases). Trimming stripped 5 bases from V and 0 bases from J, with 12 bases between. The CDR3 has 15 amino acids. The V gene's germline CDR1 is ENHRY and CDR2 SYGVKD.